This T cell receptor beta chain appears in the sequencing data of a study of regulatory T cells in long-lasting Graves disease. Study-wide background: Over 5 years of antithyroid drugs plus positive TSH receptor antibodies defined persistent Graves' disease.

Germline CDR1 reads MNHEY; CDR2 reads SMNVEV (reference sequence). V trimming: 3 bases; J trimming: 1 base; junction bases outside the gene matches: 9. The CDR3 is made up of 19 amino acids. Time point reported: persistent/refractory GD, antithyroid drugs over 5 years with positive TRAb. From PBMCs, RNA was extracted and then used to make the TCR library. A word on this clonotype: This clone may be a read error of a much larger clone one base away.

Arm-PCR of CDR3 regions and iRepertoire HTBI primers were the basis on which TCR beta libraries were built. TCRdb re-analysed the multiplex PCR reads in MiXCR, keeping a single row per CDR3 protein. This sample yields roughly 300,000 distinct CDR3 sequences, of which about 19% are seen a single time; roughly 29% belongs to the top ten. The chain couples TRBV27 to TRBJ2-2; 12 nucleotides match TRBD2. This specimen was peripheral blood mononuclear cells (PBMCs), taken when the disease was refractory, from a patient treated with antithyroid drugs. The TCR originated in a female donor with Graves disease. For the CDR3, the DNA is TGTGCCAGCAGTTTTGGACGGCTAGCGGGAGGGATGAACACCGGGGAGCTGTTTTTT. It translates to CASSFGRLAGGMNTGELFF.